These 28 T cell receptor beta chains were sequenced from one sample in a study of blood T cell repertoires in COVID-19 (dated by TCRdb to about 2020). Libraries came from the immunoSEQ multiplex PCR assay. Imported from immuneACCESS, the table was reduced by TCRdb to in-frame sequences with V and J called. These copies leave out some clones; in studies compared against another copy, an unresolved V gene accounts for under half, and the cause of the remainder is not known. The sample table contains some 270,000 clones; only one count was recorded for 89% of them. The top ten constitute 3.5% to 5.5% of the sample. Sequencing used peripheral blood. These receptors came from a woman aged 40-49 years who had recovered from COVID-19.

The rearrangement links TRBV19 to TRBJ2-7, with 14 nucleotides matching TRBD2. V was pared by 5 bases and J by 5 bases, with 2 bases of the junction left unmatched. There are 14 residues in the CDR3. Per germline, CDR1 LNHDA and CDR2 SQIVND (reference sequence). The CDR3 protein is CASSGTSGSHEQYV. CDR3 DNA sequence: TGTGCCAGTAGTGGGACTAGCGGGAGCCACGAGCAGTACGTC.

The chain recombines TRBV29-1 with TRBJ1-2; D possibly corresponds to TRBD1 (5 bases). The V end lost 6 bases, the J end lost 2 bases, and 7 bases lay between the germline ends. Germline CDR1 SQVTM, CDR2 ANQGSEA. The CDR3 sequence is 11 residues long. CDR3 sequence: CSVRQNYGYTF. CDR3 in DNA: TGCAGCGTGAGACAGAACTATGGCTACACCTTC.

The chain is built from TRBV3-1 (or the pseudogene TRBV3-2) and TRBJ1-2; 8 bases align to TRBD1. The CDR3 is 14 amino acids. Germline V gene data show CDR1 as LGHDT and CDR2 as YNNKEL (reference sequence). With 0 bases clipped from V and 7 bases from J, the junction kept 4 bases outside the gene matches. CDR3 coding DNA: TGTGCCAGCAGCCAAGATCGGGGGACAGGTGGCTACACCTTC. Protein: CASSQDRGTGGYTF.

The chain combines TRBV2 with TRBJ1-2; D is uncertain. The CDR3 spans 15 residues. The V gene's germline CDR1 is SNHLY and CDR2 FYNNEI. The V end was cut by 0 bases, the J end by 5 bases, with 13 bases between. The CDR3 spells CASSEALGGLYGYTF. DNA for the CDR3: TGTGCCAGCAGTGAAGCGCTTGGTGGACTTTATGGCTACACCTTC.

This clone was counted a single time. The rearrangement uses TRBV19 and TRBJ1-2; tentatively, D is TRBD1 (5 bases). Trimming removed 5 bases from V and 4 bases from J, with 11 bases in between. Germline V gives CDR1 LNHDA, CDR2 SQIVND (reference sequence). This CDR3 is built from 13 residues. CDR3 in DNA: TGTGCCAGTAGTTCGACAGTTGGCTATGGCTACACCTTC. This translates into CASSSTVGYGYTF. The full variable domain, rest sourced from reference TRBV19 and TRBJ1-2, is DGGITQSPKYLFRKEGQNVTLSCEQNLNHDAMYWYRQDPGQGLRLIYYSQIVNDFQKGDIAEGYSVSREKKESFPLTVTSAQKNPTAFYLCASSSTVGYGYTFGSGTRLTVV.

The chain has TRBV5-4 and TRBJ2-3, with 14 bases fitting TRBD2. Trimming cost V 4 bases and J 3 bases; bases outside gene matches: 4. Germline V lookup: CDR1 SGHNT, CDR2 YYREEE (reference sequence). This CDR3 comprises 16 residues. CDR3 protein: CASSKGLAGGTDTQYF. In DNA form, the CDR3 reads TGTGCCAGCAGCAAAGGACTAGCGGGAGGTACAGATACGCAGTATTTT.

The table lists this clone with a count of one. The V call is TRBV18, the J call TRBJ2-1; 7 bases are shared with TRBD2. The junction had 4 bases not matched to a gene; V was cut back by 1 base and J by 4 bases. Germline V gene lookup returns CDR1 KGHSH and CDR2 LQKENI. The length of the CDR3 is 15 residues. CDR3 in DNA: TGTGCCAGCTCACCACAGCGGGATGGATACAATGAGCAGTTCTTC. Translated, it gives CASSPQRDGYNEQFF.

This clone was observed a single time. The CDR3 reads CAWSRTEAFF. The DNA for the CDR3 is TGTGCCTGGAGTCGCACTGAAGCTTTCTTT. The chain is built from TRBV30 and TRBJ1-1, with D uncertain. Trimming left V 2 bases short and J 4 bases short, with 2 bases between. This CDR3 contains 10 residues. Germline V gene sequence: CDR1 GTSNPN, CDR2 SVGIG (reference sequence). Based on the CDR3 plus reference TRBV30 and TRBJ1-1, the full variable domain is SQTIHQWPATLVQPVGSPLSLECTVEGTSNPNLYWYRQAAGRGLQLLFYSVGIGQISSEVPQNLSASRPQDRQFILSSKKLLLSDSGFYLCAWSRTEAFFGQGTRLTVV.

V is TRBV24-1 and J is TRBJ2-1; 15 bases agree with TRBD2. From germline, CDR1 is KGHDR and CDR2 SFDVKD. With 9 bases clipped from V and 10 bases from J, the junction kept 6 bases outside the gene matches. This CDR3 has 14 amino acids. The CDR3 DNA reads as TGTGCCACCGGTGGGACTAGCGGGAGGAAGGAGCAGTTCTTC. Translation gives CATGGTSGRKEQFF.

The chain combines TRBV6-5 with TRBJ1-1; 8 bases agree with TRBD1. This CDR3 has 15 residues. Germline V gene data show CDR1 as MNHEY and CDR2 as SVGAGI. Trimming cost V 6 bases and J 4 bases; bases outside gene matches: 10. This chain's CDR3 is CASSLNQGAGTEAFF. The CDR3 nucleotides read TGTGCCAGCAGCTTAAATCAGGGGGCCGGCACTGAAGCTTTCTTT.

The chain recombines TRBV12-3 or TRBV12-4 with TRBJ1-2, with a weak D call TRBD1 (6 bases). V lost 5 bases and J 8 bases, leaving 15 bases between the germline ends. The CDR3 has 13 residues. The CDR3 sequence is CASSPQGYRGYTF. CDR3 bases: TGTGCCAGCAGTCCACAGGGTTACCGGGGCTACACCTTC.

This clone occurred once. This chain uses TRBV28 with TRBJ1-2; no clear D gene. Germline V gene lookup returns CDR1 MDHEN and CDR2 SYDVKM. Trimming cost V 7 bases and J 7 bases, with 16 bases left between them. The CDR3 has 13 amino acids. CDR3 nucleotide sequence: TGTGCCAGCACCCTAGGTGGCGCGGGTGGCTACACCTTC. Encoded protein: CASTLGGAGGYTF.

The chain carries TRBV27 and TRBJ1-4; 9 bases align to TRBD1. CDR3 length: 15 amino acids. Losses at the gene ends were 6 bases for V and 8 bases for J; bases not matched to a gene: 10. CDR1 is MNHEY and CDR2 is SMNVEV in the germline V gene (reference sequence). The CDR3 coding sequence is TGTGCCAGCAGCAGATCCCGGGACAGGGTCGAAAAACTGTTTTTT. This encodes CASSRSRDRVEKLFF. Using reference TRBV27 and TRBJ1-4 for the parts outside the CDR3, the full variable domain is EAQVTQNPRYLITVTGKKLTVTCSQNMNHEYMSWYRQDPGLGLRQIYYSMNVEVTDKGDVPEGYKVSRKEKRNFPLILESPSPNQTSLYFCASSRSRDRVEKLFFGSGTQLSVL.

The chain recombines TRBV10-1 with TRBJ2-1, with D possibly matching TRBD2 (6 bases). V was pared by 6 bases and J by 8 bases, with 17 bases between. This CDR3 spans 14 amino acids. Germline CDR1 reads WNHNN; CDR2 reads SYGVQD (reference sequence). CDR3 sequence (DNA): TGCGCCAGCAGCCGGGTTGACTGGGGGGATGAGCAGTTCTTC. This translates into CASSRVDWGDEQFF.

CDR3 amino acids: CASSLRAGGQEQYV. The CDR3 coding sequence is TGTGCCAGCAGCTTAAGAGCGGGAGGGCAGGAGCAGTACGTC. This sequence joins TRBV7-9 and TRBJ2-7, with TRBD2 matching over 10 bases. The CDR3 contains 14 residues. Germline CDR1 and CDR2: SEHNR and FQNEAQ (reference sequence). V was pared by 2 bases and J by 7 bases, with 5 bases of the junction left unmatched.

This clone was picked up a small number of times. The CDR3 sequence: CASSGGQGYNSPLHF. The CDR3, as DNA: TGTGCCAGCAGTGGTGGGCAGGGGTATAATTCACCCCTCCACTTT. The genes are TRBV2 and TRBJ1-6, with D possibly TRBD1 on 6 matching bases. Deletions cut 4 bases from V and 4 bases from J, with 11 bases between. Germline CDR1 and CDR2: SNHLY and FYNNEI. This CDR3 comprises 15 residues.

This clone was observed once. The chain carries TRBV30 and TRBJ1-4; D is uncertain. V shed 2 bases and J shed 6 bases, with 13 bases lying between them. Germline V CDR1 and CDR2: GTSNPN, SVGIG (reference sequence). This CDR3 region has 14 residues. The CDR3 here is CAWSRTGVDEKLFF. CDR3 bases: TGTGCCTGGAGTAGGACTGGGGTGGATGAAAAACTGTTTTTT.

The chain couples TRBV5-4 to TRBJ1-2; 8 nucleotides align to TRBD1. From germline, CDR1 is SGHNT and CDR2 YYREEE (reference sequence). V lost 0 bases, J lost 11 bases, and 3 bases stayed unmatched. The CDR3 extends over 12 amino acids. The CDR3 coding sequence is TGTGCCAGCAGCTTGGGGACAGGGTGGTACACCTTC. This encodes CASSLGTGWYTF.

The chain employs TRBV21-1 and TRBJ1-5; TRBD1 reflects the table's D call only, with no check against the DNA. TRBV21-1 constitutes a pseudogene. The CDR3 is 16 residues long. CDR3 sequence (DNA): TGTGCCAGCAGCAAAGGGAGACAGGGTAGGGGGCAGCCCCAGCATTTT. Its protein product is CASSKGRQGRGQPQHF.

This clone was observed a few times. The gene calls are TRBV7-8 and TRBJ2-5; TRBD1 aligns across 7 bases. With V trimmed by 4 bases and J by 4 bases, 3 bases remained unmatched. CDR1 and CDR2 from the germline V gene are SGHVS and FQNEAQ. This CDR3 has 13 residues. Written as DNA, the CDR3 is TGTGCCAGCAGCTCGACAGGGCTAGAGACCCAGTACTTC. Translated, it gives CASSSTGLETQYF.

This chain links TRBV5-1 with TRBJ1-1; D unclear. With 0 bases removed from V and 8 bases from J, the gap between germline ends came to 11 bases. CDR1 and CDR2 (germline): SGHRS, YFSETQ. There are 13 residues in the CDR3. The CDR3 coding sequence is TGCGCCAGCAGCTTGGGACTCTCTAGGGAAGCTTTCTTT. This gives the protein CASSLGLSREAFF. The variable domain in full, completed from reference TRBV5-1 and TRBJ1-1, reads KAGVTQTPRYLIKTRGQQVTLSCSPISGHRSVSWYQQTPGQGLQFLFEYFSETQRNKGNFPGRFSGRQFSNSRSEMNVSTLELGDSALYLCASSLGLSREAFFGQGTRLTVV.

The chain couples TRBV19 to TRBJ2-2, with TRBD1 matching over 7 bases. This CDR3 has 15 residues. Per the germline V gene, CDR1 is LNHDA and CDR2 is SQIVND (reference sequence). V was clipped by 4 bases and J by 4 bases; unmatched bases: 6. The CDR3 region has the DNA TGTGCCAGTAGTAGCCGGACAGGACGCACCGGGGAGCTGTTTTTT. Protein product: CASSSRTGRTGELFF.

The chain employs TRBV28 and TRBJ1-5; unclear D gene. The germline CDR1 and CDR2 sequences are MDHEN and SYDVKM. Deletions cut 5 bases from V and 3 bases from J, with 8 bases between. The CDR3 totals 13 residues. The CDR3 nucleotides read TGTGCCAGCAGTCAACGGGTCAATCAGCCCCAGCATTTT. Protein product: CASSQRVNQPQHF.

This chain links TRBV13 with TRBJ1-2; D call uncertain. Trimming removed 0 bases at V and 5 bases at J, with 4 bases between. The CDR3 consists of 12 residues. The germline gives CDR1 PRHDT, CDR2 FYEKMQ (reference sequence). Here the CDR3 reads CASSLGQYGYTF. CDR3 DNA: TGTGCCAGCAGCTTAGGGCAGTATGGCTACACCTTC.

This chain uses TRBV5-1 with TRBJ1-6, with D possibly being TRBD1 (6 bases). The CDR3 sequence is 17 residues long. Per germline, CDR1 SGHRS and CDR2 YFSETQ. Trimming shortened V by 4 bases and J by 8 bases, and 22 bases separated the two germline ends. CDR3 nucleotides: TGCGCCAGCAGCCCAACCCCACCGGGACAACACGATTCACCCCTCCACTTT. Protein: CASSPTPPGQHDSPLHF.

The chain combines TRBV14 with TRBJ2-1; TRBD1 matches 8 bases. With 4 bases clipped from V and 4 bases from J, the junction kept 6 bases outside the gene matches. The CDR3 length is 15 residues. Germline V gives CDR1 SGHDN, CDR2 FVKESK. The CDR3 bases are TGTGCCAGCAGCCGCTCAGGGGGCCAGTACAATGAGCAGTTCTTC. It translates to CASSRSGGQYNEQFF. Based on the CDR3 plus reference TRBV14 and TRBJ2-1, the full variable domain is EAGVTQFPSHSVIEKGQTVTLRCDPISGHDNLYWYRRVMGKEIKFLLHFVKESKQDESGMPNNRFLAERTGGTYSTLKVQPAELEDSGVYFCASSRSGGQYNEQFFGPGTRLTVL.

This chain links TRBV30 with TRBJ2-5, with TRBD2 identical over 10 bases. Losses at the gene ends were 1 base for V and 0 bases for J; bases not matched to a gene: 5. Germline-derived CDR1 and CDR2 are GTSNPN and SVGIG (reference sequence). The CDR3 spans 16 residues. DNA of the CDR3: TGTGCCTGGAGTGGAGGTAGCGGGAGGTACCAAGAGACCCAGTACTTC. It yields the protein CAWSGGSGRYQETQYF.

V and J are TRBV5-4 and TRBJ2-2; D remains unclear. In germline, CDR1 is SGHNT, CDR2 YYREEE (reference sequence). CDR3 length: 13 residues. Trimming took off 2 bases at V and 1 base at J, with 3 bases between the two ends. CDR3 DNA sequence: TGTGCCAGCAGCTTCGGGAACACCGGGGAGCTGTTTTTT. Amino acids: CASSFGNTGELFF.